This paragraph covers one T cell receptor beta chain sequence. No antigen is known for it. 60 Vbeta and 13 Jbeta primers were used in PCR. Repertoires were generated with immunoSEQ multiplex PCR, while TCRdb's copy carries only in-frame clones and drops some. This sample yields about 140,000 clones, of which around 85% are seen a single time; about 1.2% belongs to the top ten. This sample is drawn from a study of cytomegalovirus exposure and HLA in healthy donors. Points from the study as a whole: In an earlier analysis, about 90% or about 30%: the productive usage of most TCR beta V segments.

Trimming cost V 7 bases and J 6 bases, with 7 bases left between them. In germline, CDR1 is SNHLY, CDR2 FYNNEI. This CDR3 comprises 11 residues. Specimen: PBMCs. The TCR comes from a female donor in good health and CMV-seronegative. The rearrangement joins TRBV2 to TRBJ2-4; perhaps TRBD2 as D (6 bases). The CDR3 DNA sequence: TGTGCCAGCAAGGAGGGAAACATTCAGTACTTC. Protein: CASKEGNIQYF.